The 3 T cell receptor beta chains presented below share a single source sample, sequenced in a study of identical twins. TCRdb reprocessed the 5' RACE reads via MiXCR and lists one record per CDR3 protein. The table lists more than 200,000 distinct CDR3 sequences, approximately 9% of them singletons. The specimen was memory (CD45RO+) T cells sorted from blood. These receptors came from a woman aged 18-35 years in good health.

A few counts support this clonotype. V and J are TRBV20-1 and TRBJ2-7; possible D gene TRBD2, 5 bases. Trimming cost V 6 bases and J 2 bases, with 11 bases left between them. Looked up from germline, CDR1 is DFQATT and CDR2 is SNEGSKA (reference sequence). The CDR3 length is 12 residues. CDR3 protein: CSAMWGAYEQYF. The CDR3 DNA reads TGCAGTGCAATGTGGGGAGCCTACGAGCAGTACTTC.

The chain uses TRBV29-1 and TRBJ1-1, with D possibly being TRBD1 (6 bases). V was trimmed by 1 base and J by 12 bases, leaving 21 bases between them. The CDR3 contains 14 residues. Germline V gives CDR1 SQVTM, CDR2 ANQGSEA. The chain's CDR3 is CSVEGQEIPTPTFF. For the CDR3, the DNA is TGCAGCGTTGAAGGACAGGAAATCCCTACGCCGACTTTCTTT.

Here the CDR3 reads CSAMAGPSNQPQHF. In nucleotides, the CDR3 is TGCAGTGCTATGGCCGGGCCCAGCAATCAGCCCCAGCATTTT. V is TRBV20-1 and J is TRBJ1-5, with no clear D. The length of the CDR3 is 14 residues. Between the trimmed V and J ends, which lost 4 bases and 1 base, there was a span of 11 bases. Germline lookup yields CDR1 DFQATT and CDR2 SNEGSKA (reference sequence).